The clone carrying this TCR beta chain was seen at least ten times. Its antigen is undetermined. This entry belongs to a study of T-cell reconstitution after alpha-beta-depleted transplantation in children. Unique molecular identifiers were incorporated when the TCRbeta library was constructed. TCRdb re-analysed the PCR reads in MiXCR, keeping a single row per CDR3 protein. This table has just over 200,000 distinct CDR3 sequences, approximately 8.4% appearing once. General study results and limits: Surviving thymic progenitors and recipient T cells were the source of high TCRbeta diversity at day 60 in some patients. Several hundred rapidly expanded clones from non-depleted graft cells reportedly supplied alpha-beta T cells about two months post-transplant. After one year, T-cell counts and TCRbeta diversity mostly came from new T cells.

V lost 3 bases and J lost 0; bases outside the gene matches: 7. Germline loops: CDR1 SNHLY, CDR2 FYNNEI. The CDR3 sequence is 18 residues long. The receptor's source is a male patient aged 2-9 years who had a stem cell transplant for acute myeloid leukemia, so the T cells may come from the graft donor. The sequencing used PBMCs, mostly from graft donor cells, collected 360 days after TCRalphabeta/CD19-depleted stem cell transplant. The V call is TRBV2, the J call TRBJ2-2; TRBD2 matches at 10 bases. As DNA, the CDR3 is TGTGCCAGCAGTGAGGGCGGCGGACTAGCGGCGAACACCGGGGAGCTGTTTTTT. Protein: CASSEGGGLAANTGELFF.